This passage covers 21 T cell receptor beta chains from one sample sequenced in a study of T-cell memory formation after mild COVID-19 (dated by TCRdb to about 2021). The library was prepared using 5' RACE. The instrument given in TCRdb is Illumina NovaSeq 6000. In-frame beta chains were kept once TCRdb had trimmed the public reads at Q25 with fastp and called clones with MiXCR. Rows are unified per CDR3 protein, each entry keeping the most common DNA and genes. The table for this sample lists 450,000 or so distinct CDR3 sequences; 20% to 25% of them were counted only once. The ten largest clones take up roughly an eighth of the sample. The sequenced sample consisted of PBMCs or a T cell subset sorted from them (not recorded which). These receptors were collected from an adult woman who had mild COVID-19 (a few samples of this study predate the infection). The sample titles of this study are shuffled in the database, so cell type and time point are left out; the donor was told from shared clones.

This clonotype came up a few times. The rearrangement uses TRBV7-8 and TRBJ2-1; D unclear. The germline V gene has CDR1 SGHVS and CDR2 FQNEAQ. CDR3 size: 17 residues. V was clipped by 4 bases and J by 0 bases, with 16 bases between them. CDR3 sequence (DNA): TGTGCCAGCAGCTACAAGGTGGTCCCCGCCTCCTACAATGAGCAGTTCTTC. It codes for CASSYKVVPASYNEQFF.

The chain combines TRBV5-1 with TRBJ2-7, with D perhaps being TRBD1 or TRBD2 (5 bases each). Trimming took off 4 bases at V and 3 bases at J, with 14 bases between the two ends. Germline CDR1 is SGHRS and CDR2 is YFSETQ. The CDR3 covers 14 residues. The CDR3 coding sequence is TGCGCCAGCAGCGCGGCCGGGACCCTCTACGAGCAGTACTTC. Translated, it gives CASSAAGTLYEQYF.

This clonotype was found a few times. The rearrangement links TRBV12-3 or TRBV12-4 to TRBJ1-5; D is unclear. V was clipped by 3 bases and J by 0 bases, with 9 bases between them. The CDR3 contains 15 residues. This CDR3 is CASSLGDYSNQPQHF. The DNA of the CDR3 is TGTGCCAGCAGTTTGGGAGATTATAGCAATCAGCCCCAGCATTTT.

The gene calls are TRBV7-3 and TRBJ2-5, with 10 bases aligning to TRBD2. The trim removed 1 base at V and 1 base at J, leaving 6 bases unmatched. The germline gives CDR1 SGHTA, CDR2 FQGTGA. This CDR3 is 17 amino acids long. CDR3 DNA sequence: TGTGCCAGCAGCTTAATCCCCAGGACTAGCGGCCAAGAGACCCAGTACTTC. Translation: CASSLIPRTSGQETQYF.

This clonotype was observed a handful of times. The chain uses TRBV18 and TRBJ2-5, with no clear D. V was trimmed by 3 bases and J by 3 bases, leaving 5 bases between them. Per the germline V gene, CDR1 is KGHSH and CDR2 is LQKENI. The CDR3 consists of 12 residues. The CDR3 loop is CASSPPEETQYF. The CDR3, as DNA: TGTGCCAGCTCACCTCCCGAAGAGACCCAGTACTTC.

The chain joins TRBV7-9 to TRBJ1-2; D is unresolved. V gave up 5 bases and J gave up 6 bases, with 13 bases separating them. This CDR3 is built from 13 residues. The germline V gene has CDR1 SEHNR and CDR2 FQNEAQ (reference sequence). The CDR3 coding sequence is TGTGCCAGCAGCCCCAACGTGGGGAATGGCTACACCTTC. It yields the protein CASSPNVGNGYTF.

The chain uses TRBV6-1 and TRBJ2-1, with a tentative D call TRBD2 (6 bases). The ends were cut back, 2 bases at V and 6 bases at J, with 14 bases in the middle. Germline-derived CDR1 and CDR2 are MNHNS and SASEGT. This CDR3 comprises 15 residues. The CDR3 DNA sequence: TGTGCCAGCAGTGAACTAGACGGGAGTGGCAATGAGCAGTTCTTC. Its protein product is CASSELDGSGNEQFF.

The gene calls are TRBV7-9 and TRBJ2-2; 8 positions match TRBD1. This CDR3 is 18 amino acids long. With V trimmed by 5 bases and J by 3 bases, 14 bases remained unmatched. Germline CDR1 and CDR2: SEHNR and FQNEAQ (reference sequence). Written as DNA, the CDR3 is TGTGCCAGCAGCCCCTGGACAGGGAGTCTAGGCGACACCGGGGAGCTGTTTTTT. Translating it yields CASSPWTGSLGDTGELFF. The full variable domain, in which reference TRBV7-9 and TRBJ2-2 provide the parts outside the CDR3, is DTGVSQNPRHKITKRGQNVTFRCDPISEHNRLYWYRQTLGQGPEFLTYFQNEAQLEKSRLLSDRFSAERPKGSFSTLEIQRTEQGDSAMYLCASSPWTGSLGDTGELFFGEGSRLTVL.

The V gene is TRBV29-1, the J gene TRBJ2-5; D remains unclear. The CDR3 is made up of 15 amino acids. Per the germline V gene, CDR1 is SQVTM and CDR2 is ANQGSEA. Trimming removed 1 base at V and 1 base at J, with 13 bases between. CDR3 DNA sequence: TGCAGCGTTGAAGCGGACCCTGGGATCCAAGAGACCCAGTACTTC. It encodes CSVEADPGIQETQYF.

The CDR3 coding sequence is TGCGCCAGCAGCGCGGGGGACGGTACTTCCTACGAGCAGTACTTC. Translation gives CASSAGDGTSYEQYF. V is TRBV5-1 and J is TRBJ2-7; 7 bases align to TRBD2. Germline-derived CDR1 and CDR2 are SGHRS and YFSETQ. J lost 1 base, V lost 4 bases, and 8 bases had no gene match. CDR3 length equals 15 residues.

This clonotype has just a few counts. The gene calls are TRBV12-3 or TRBV12-4 and TRBJ1-2, with TRBD1 matching over 10 bases. The CDR3 is 14 amino acids. J gave up 4 bases and V 5 bases, and 4 bases lay outside the gene matches. DNA of the CDR3: TGTGCCAGCAGTCGCGGGGACAGGGGCTATGGCTACACCTTC. It encodes CASSRGDRGYGYTF.

The DNA for the CDR3 is TGTGCCAGCTCACCGATGGGGCAGAGCTCTGGAAACACCATATATTTT. It specifies CASSPMGQSSGNTIYF. The gene calls are TRBV18 and TRBJ1-3, with D perhaps matching TRBD1 (5 bases). The CDR3 runs to 16 residues. Germline V gene data show CDR1 as KGHSH and CDR2 as LQKENI. V shed 3 bases and J shed 0 bases, with 12 bases lying between them.

There are a few counts of this clonotype. Written as DNA, the CDR3 is TGCAGCGTTACTGGACATGCCTACGAGCAGTACTTC. This gives the protein CSVTGHAYEQYF. The J gene is TRBJ2-7, the V gene TRBV29-1; a weak D match, TRBD1 (5 bases). The CDR3 sequence is 12 residues long. V gave up 5 bases and J gave up 2 bases, with 10 bases separating them. Germline V gene sequence: CDR1 SQVTM, CDR2 ANQGSEA.

Only a few counts were recorded for this clonotype. The rearrangement joins TRBV4-1 to TRBJ2-7; possibly TRBD2 for D (7 bases). The CDR3 is 16 amino acids. V dropped 1 base and J dropped 6 bases, with 19 bases sitting between them. Germline CDR1 reads MGHRA; CDR2 reads YSYEKL. The CDR3 is CASSQVPGRGASEQYF. The CDR3 DNA is TGCGCCAGCAGCCAAGTGCCGGGACGGGGGGCTTCCGAGCAGTACTTC.

J is TRBJ2-7 and V is TRBV7-9; TRBD1 matches 9 bases. There are 14 residues in the CDR3. Germline V CDR1 and CDR2: SEHNR, FQNEAQ (reference sequence). V lost 4 bases, J lost 3 bases, and 4 bases stayed unmatched. The CDR3 bases are TGTGCCAGCAGCTCTACAGGGGGCCGCTACGAGCAGTACTTC. Encoded protein: CASSSTGGRYEQYF.

This chain uses TRBV5-1 with TRBJ1-3, with 8 positions matching TRBD1. CDR1 is SGHRS, CDR2 YFSETQ, per germline. The CDR3 runs to 15 residues. J lost 8 bases, V lost 4 bases, and 11 bases had no gene match. The CDR3 bases are TGCGCCAGCAGCCAAGGACAGACAGGGGCACACACCATATATTTT. This codes for CASSQGQTGAHTIYF.

The V and J genes are TRBV5-1 and TRBJ2-7, with TRBD1 matching over 10 bases. Trimming removed 6 bases from V and 2 bases from J; junction bases left unmatched: 11. Looked up from germline, CDR1 is SGHRS and CDR2 is YFSETQ. The CDR3 loop spans 16 amino acids. The CDR3 is CASTLNPGQGTYEQYF. The CDR3 region has the DNA TGCGCCAGCACCCTAAATCCGGGACAGGGGACCTACGAGCAGTACTTC.

The J gene is TRBJ2-3, the V gene TRBV7-3, with D possibly TRBD2 on 5 matching bases. This CDR3 has 13 residues. Trimming took 2 bases from V and 6 from J, leaving 9 bases between them. CDR1 is SGHTA and CDR2 is FQGTGA in the germline V gene. CDR3: CASSLLAGDTQYF. CDR3 DNA: TGTGCCAGCAGCTTACTTGCGGGTGATACGCAGTATTTT.

This clonotype was seen only a few times. The chain links TRBV29-1 to TRBJ2-3, with 11 bases lining up with TRBD2. The CDR3 spans 16 residues. Germline V gene lookup returns CDR1 SQVTM and CDR2 ANQGSEA. With 7 bases clipped from V and 0 bases from J, the junction kept 9 bases outside the gene matches. CDR3 region: CSGTGLAEFSTDTQYF. The CDR3 DNA follows: TGCAGCGGTACGGGACTAGCGGAATTTAGCACAGATACGCAGTATTTT.

This clonotype was seen a few times. V is TRBV27 and J is TRBJ1-1, with D perhaps matching TRBD1 (6 bases). CDR1 is MNHEY and CDR2 is SMNVEV in the germline V gene (reference sequence). V was cut by 3 bases and J by 4 bases, with 15 bases left in between. This CDR3 has 15 amino acids. In nucleotides, the CDR3 is TGTGCCAGCAGTTTTCAGACCGGAGGGGGCACTGAAGCTTTCTTT. Amino acid sequence: CASSFQTGGGTEAFF.

This clonotype was seen repeatedly, ten times or more. This chain links TRBV5-1 with TRBJ2-7, with 7 nucleotides matching TRBD1. Germline CDR1 and CDR2: SGHRS and YFSETQ. The CDR3 extends over 14 amino acids. V trimming: 3 bases; J trimming: 9 bases; junction bases outside the gene matches: 12. CDR3 loop: CASSWGTAFEGQYF. The CDR3 bases are TGCGCCAGCAGCTGGGGGACAGCGTTTGAGGGGCAGTACTTC.